Following are 16 T cell receptor beta chains from one sample sequenced in a study of control samples from healthy donors and cancer patients. The data were produced by immunoSEQ multiplex PCR, yet TCRdb's version contains in-frame clones alone and is incomplete. Here the sample spans fewer than 100,000 clones, roughly 82% being singletons. Sequencing used blood. The receptors originated from a woman in her sixties in good health.

In this sample, this clone turned up once. The rearrangement joins TRBV18 to TRBJ1-2; the D gene is possibly TRBD1 (6 bases). The germline V gene encodes CDR1 KGHSH and CDR2 LQKENI. Trimming removed 3 bases from V and 2 bases from J, with 16 bases in between. The CDR3 spans 16 residues. The CDR3 sequence is CASSPATGGTNYGYTF. CDR3 nucleotides: TGTGCCAGCTCACCCGCGACAGGCGGTACCAACTATGGCTACACCTTC.

This clone occurred once. This chain links TRBV3-1 (or the pseudogene TRBV3-2) with TRBJ2-7; D is possibly TRBD1 (5 bases). Germline CDR1 LGHDT, CDR2 YNNKEL (reference sequence). CDR3 length: 14 residues. The V end was cut by 9 bases, the J end by 0 bases, with 15 bases between. The CDR3 protein is CARSTAPFSYEQYF. CDR3 nucleotide sequence: TGTGCCAGGTCGACAGCCCCTTTCTCCTACGAGCAGTACTTC.

This clone was seen repeatedly, ten times or more. This chain joins TRBV2 and TRBJ2-7; D might be TRBD1 (6 bases). Germline assignment: CDR1 SNHLY and CDR2 FYNNEI. CDR3 size: 15 residues. The V end lost 6 bases, the J end lost 4 bases, and 19 bases lay between the germline ends. CDR3 in amino acids: CASRSYGGLQYEQYF. The CDR3 DNA sequence: TGTGCCAGCAGAAGCTATGGGGGCCTACAATACGAGCAGTACTTC.

J is TRBJ2-2 and V is TRBV21-1; the table's D call, TRBD1, has no DNA check behind it. TRBV21-1 is a pseudogene locus. The CDR3 is made up of 17 amino acids. DNA of the CDR3: TGTGCCAGCATAGTTCGTTTAAGGGGCGGTAATGGCGGGGAGCTGTTTTTT. Protein: CASIVRLRGGNGGELFF.

This rearrangement joins TRBV20-1 to TRBJ1-5, with D maybe TRBD1 (6 bases). This CDR3 region has 14 residues. V gave up 3 bases and J gave up 3 bases, with 12 bases separating them. Germline V CDR1 and CDR2: DFQATT, SNEGSKA (reference sequence). This chain's CDR3 is CSASIQGPNQPQHF. For the CDR3, the DNA is TGCAGTGCTAGTATACAGGGACCCAATCAGCCCCAGCATTTT.

The chain recombines TRBV7-2 with TRBJ1-2; 8 positions match TRBD1. Germline V lookup: CDR1 SGHTA, CDR2 FQGNSA. The CDR3 has 15 amino acids. Trimming removed 3 bases from V and 0 bases from J; junction bases left unmatched: 3. CDR3 amino acids: CASSLGQDPNYGYTF. The CDR3 DNA is TGTGCCAGCAGCTTGGGACAGGACCCTAACTATGGCTACACCTTC.

V usage is TRBV28 and J usage is TRBJ1-2; D remains ambiguous. The CDR3 is 18 amino acids. CDR1 is MDHEN, CDR2 SYDVKM, per germline. V was pared by 2 bases and J by 7 bases, with 26 bases between. CDR3 in amino acids: CASSLTTVGSKRAFGYTF. CDR3 DNA sequence: TGTGCCAGCAGTTTAACCACCGTGGGGTCCAAGCGAGCATTTGGCTACACCTTC.

This clone was recorded a few times. The chain links TRBV28 to TRBJ1-6; D remains ambiguous. Trimming shortened V by 6 bases and J by 7 bases, and 4 bases separated the two germline ends. Germline lookup yields CDR1 MDHEN and CDR2 SYDVKM. The CDR3 loop spans 11 amino acids. This CDR3 reads CASRGNSPLHF. As DNA, the CDR3 is TGTGCCAGCAGGGGGAATTCACCCCTCCACTTT.

The genes are TRBV28 and TRBJ2-5; 7 positions agree with TRBD1. CDR3 length: 15 amino acids. Germline CDR1 and CDR2: MDHEN and SYDVKM. The ends lost 6 bases at V and 5 bases at J; junction bases unmatched: 12. The CDR3 DNA reads as TGTGCCAGCAGAGGACAGGAGATCGGTGGGGAGACCCAGTACTTC. Translating gives CASRGQEIGGETQYF. Drawing the rest from reference TRBV28 and TRBJ2-5, the complete variable domain is DVKVTQSSRYLVKRTGEKVFLECVQDMDHENMFWYRQDPGLGLRLIYFSYDVKMKEKGDIPEGYSVSREKKERFSLILESASTNQTSMYLCASRGQEIGGETQYFGPGTRLLVL.

The V gene is TRBV27, the J gene TRBJ2-7; TRBD1 agrees at 11 bases. Germline CDR1 is MNHEY and CDR2 is SMNVEV (reference sequence). The CDR3 totals 14 residues. The trim removed 4 bases at V and 9 bases at J, leaving 8 bases unmatched. The CDR3 DNA reads as TGTGCCAGCAGTTGGGGGACAGGGGGAACCGTGCAGTACTTC. This encodes CASSWGTGGTVQYF.

V is TRBV6-2 or TRBV6-3 and J is TRBJ2-2; weak D call: TRBD2 (5 bases). Per the germline V gene, CDR1 is MNHEY and CDR2 is SVGEGT. This CDR3 is built from 14 residues. The germline V and J ends were trimmed by 4 bases and 6 bases, with 12 bases remaining between them. CDR3 residues: CASSLDFAPGELFF. As DNA, the CDR3 is TGTGCCAGCAGTTTGGACTTCGCCCCCGGGGAGCTGTTTTTT.

The CDR3 region has the DNA TGTGCCACCAGTGATCCCAGAACCGCCGGGGGGGAGCAGTTCTTC. This translates into CATSDPRTAGGEQFF. V is TRBV24-1 and J is TRBJ2-1; TRBD2 matches at 7 bases. The V gene's germline CDR1 is KGHDR and CDR2 SFDVKD. Trimming removed 3 bases from V and 10 bases from J; junction bases left unmatched: 11. CDR3 length: 15 residues.

This clone was seen more than once but under ten times. The chain couples TRBV11-2 to TRBJ1-5; D is undetermined. The CDR3 runs 13 residues. V gave up 5 bases and J gave up 5 bases, with 10 bases separating them. Germline V CDR1 and CDR2: SGHAT, FQNNGV. The CDR3 DNA follows: TGTGCCAGCAGCCTATATACGTATCAGCCCCAGCATTTT. Encoded protein: CASSLYTYQPQHF.

This chain uses TRBV11-3 with TRBJ2-5, with 9 bases aligning to TRBD2. CDR1 is SGHNT, CDR2 YENEEA, per germline. Trimming cost V 5 bases and J 5 bases; bases outside gene matches: 9. CDR3 size: 15 residues. The CDR3: CASSQGTSFTETQYF. The DNA of the CDR3 is TGTGCCAGCAGCCAAGGGACTAGCTTTACCGAGACCCAGTACTTC.

The chain combines TRBV2 with TRBJ2-3, with 10 nucleotides matching TRBD2. Per germline, CDR1 SNHLY and CDR2 FYNNEI. The CDR3 spans 14 residues. V lost 6 bases, J lost 6 bases, and 6 bases stayed unmatched. The CDR3 loop reads CASSPLAGADTQYF. The CDR3 coding sequence is TGTGCCAGCAGCCCTCTAGCGGGAGCCGATACGCAGTATTTT. The full variable domain, in which reference TRBV2 and TRBJ2-3 provide the parts outside the CDR3, is EPEVTQTPSHQVTQMGQEVILRCVPISNHLYFYWYRQILGQKVEFLVSFYNNEISEKSEIFDDQFSVERPDGSNFTLKIRSTKLEDSAMYFCASSPLAGADTQYFGPGTRLTVL.

The chain employs TRBV19 and TRBJ2-1; 7 nucleotides align to TRBD2. The CDR3 is made up of 14 amino acids. CDR1 is LNHDA, CDR2 SQIVND, per germline (reference sequence). V gave up 4 bases and J gave up 5 bases; unmatched junction bases: 5. CDR3 sequence (DNA): TGTGCCAGTAGTAGGCTGAGCGGGAACAATGAGCAGTTCTTC. Protein: CASSRLSGNNEQFF.